A selection of T cell receptor beta chains follows, all from one sample in a study of blood T cell repertoires in COVID-19. Assay: immunoSEQ multiplex PCR; the TCRdb copy retains only in-frame clones and omits some. The table shows 150,000 to 180,000 clones, with about 80% occurring only once. Sequencing used peripheral blood. The source of these receptors is a man between 60 and 75 years old with acute or convalescent COVID-19. Both conserved end residues are part of each CDR3. D genes are given only for firm matches. Where a row states a size, it is once, few, many or the class of an expanded clone; other rows omit it.

CDR3aa: CASSRAGSNQPQHF
CDR3nt: TGTGCCAGCAGCCGGGCAGGGAGCAATCAGCCCCAGCATTTT
v_gene: TRBV7-6
abundance: .
d_gene: .
j_gene: TRBJ1-5

CDR3aa: CASSELPDLPLHF
CDR3nt: TGTGCCAGCAGTGAACTCCCCGACTTGCCCCTCCACTTT
v_gene: TRBV2
abundance: .
d_gene: .
j_gene: TRBJ1-6

CDR3aa: CANRQGGDTQYF
CDR3nt: TGTGCCAACCGACAGGGGGGTGATACGCAGTATTTT
v_gene: TRBV6-5
abundance: .
d_gene: TRBD1
j_gene: TRBJ2-3

CDR3aa: CASSLTQGNQPQHF
CDR3nt: TGTGCCAGCAGCTTAACTCAGGGTAATCAGCCCCAGCATTTT
v_gene: TRBV7-2
abundance: few
d_gene: .
j_gene: TRBJ1-5

CDR3aa: CASSLSVSEAFF
CDR3nt: TGTGCCAGCAGCTTATCTGTCTCTGAAGCTTTCTTT
v_gene: TRBV7-2
abundance: .
d_gene: .
j_gene: TRBJ1-1

CDR3aa: CASSPIGGVNQETQYF
CDR3nt: TGTGCCAGCAGCCCCATTGGAGGGGTTAACCAAGAGACCCAGTACTTC
v_gene: TRBV4-2
abundance: .
d_gene: .
j_gene: TRBJ2-5

CDR3aa: CASSLGPTGEQYF
CDR3nt: TGTGCCAGCAGTTTGGGCCCGACGGGGGAGCAGTACTTC
v_gene: TRBV6-2/TRBV6-3
abundance: few
d_gene: .
j_gene: TRBJ2-7

CDR3aa: CASRGQGAYEQYF
CDR3nt: TGTGCCAGCAGGGGACAGGGGGCTTACGAGCAGTACTTC
v_gene: TRBV27
abundance: .
d_gene: TRBD1
j_gene: TRBJ2-7

CDR3aa: CASSGTGTVSYGYTF
CDR3nt: TGTGCCAGCTCAGGGACAGGGACCGTATCCTATGGCTACACCTTC
v_gene: TRBV11-1
abundance: .
d_gene: TRBD1
j_gene: TRBJ1-2

CDR3aa: CASSSTTGTYEQYF
CDR3nt: TGTGCCAGCAGTTCTACGACAGGGACCTACGAGCAGTACTTC
v_gene: TRBV6-5
abundance: once
d_gene: TRBD1
j_gene: TRBJ2-7

CDR3aa: CASSLAPGGPYNEQFF
CDR3nt: TGTGCCAGCAGCTTGGCCCCGGGGGGGCCCTACAATGAGCAGTTCTTC
v_gene: TRBV5-6
abundance: .
d_gene: TRBD2
j_gene: TRBJ2-1

CDR3aa: CAWSARLAGVRETQYF
CDR3nt: TGTGCCTGGAGTGCCAGACTAGCGGGAGTCCGAGAGACCCAGTACTTC
v_gene: TRBV30
abundance: .
d_gene: TRBD2
j_gene: TRBJ2-5

CDR3aa: CASRTQGARNSPLHF
CDR3nt: TGTGCCAGTAGGACTCAGGGGGCGCGCAATTCACCCCTCCACTTT
v_gene: TRBV19
abundance: .
d_gene: TRBD1
j_gene: TRBJ1-6

CDR3aa: CAAYLAAVSGNTIYF
CDR3nt: TGTGCCGCCTACCTTGCCGCGGTCTCTGGAAACACCATATATTTT
v_gene: TRBV24-1
abundance: once
d_gene: .
j_gene: TRBJ1-3

CDR3aa: CASSVDRGSGETQYF
CDR3nt: TGTGCCAGCAGTGTAGACAGGGGGAGTGGAGAGACCCAGTACTTC
v_gene: TRBV2
abundance: .
d_gene: TRBD1
j_gene: TRBJ2-5

CDR3aa: CASSTGQGNRGNQPQHF
CDR3nt: TGTGCCAGTAGTACTGGACAGGGGAATAGGGGCAATCAGCCCCAGCATTTT
v_gene: TRBV19
abundance: once
d_gene: TRBD1
j_gene: TRBJ1-5

CDR3aa: CASSPEGLAYEQFF
CDR3nt: TGCGCCAGCAGCCCGGAGGGACTAGCATATGAGCAGTTCTTC
v_gene: TRBV5-1
abundance: once
d_gene: TRBD2
j_gene: TRBJ2-1

CDR3aa: CASSRIWTQGEQFF
CDR3nt: TGTGCCAGCAGCCGGATTTGGACGCAGGGTGAGCAGTTCTTC
v_gene: TRBV3-1/TRBV3-2
abundance: .
d_gene: .
j_gene: TRBJ2-1

CDR3aa: CASSRRDRNTEAFF
CDR3nt: TGTGCCAGCAGCCGCCGGGACAGGAACACTGAAGCTTTCTTT
v_gene: TRBV3-1/TRBV3-2
abundance: .
d_gene: TRBD1
j_gene: TRBJ1-1

CDR3aa: CASSPFGASGTDTQYF
CDR3nt: TGTGCCAGCAGCCCCTTCGGGGCTAGCGGCACAGATACGCAGTATTTT
v_gene: TRBV3-1/TRBV3-2
abundance: .
d_gene: .
j_gene: TRBJ2-3

CDR3aa: CSAKSQQGGSPLHF
CDR3nt: TGCAGCGCCAAGTCCCAACAGGGGGGATCACCCCTCCACTTT
v_gene: TRBV29-1
abundance: .
d_gene: TRBD1
j_gene: TRBJ1-6

CDR3aa: CASTSLYGGETQYF
CDR3nt: TGTGCCAGCACCTCCCTTTATGGTGGCGAGACCCAGTACTTC
v_gene: TRBV27
abundance: .
d_gene: .
j_gene: TRBJ2-5

CDR3aa: CATAFSSGLTDTQYF
CDR3nt: TGTGCCACCGCATTCAGTAGCGGACTCACAGATACGCAGTATTTT
v_gene: TRBV28
abundance: .
d_gene: .
j_gene: TRBJ2-3

CDR3aa: CASSSYNSPLHF
CDR3nt: TGTGCCAGCAGCTCTTATAATTCACCCCTCCACTTT
v_gene: TRBV5-6
abundance: few
d_gene: .
j_gene: TRBJ1-6

CDR3aa: CASSAGTGWNEKLFF
CDR3nt: TGTGCCAGCAGTGCGGGGACAGGTTGGAATGAAAAACTGTTTTTT
v_gene: TRBV6-2/TRBV6-3
abundance: .
d_gene: TRBD1
j_gene: TRBJ1-4

CDR3aa: CASSLDGAGELFF
CDR3nt: TGCGCCAGCAGCTTGGACGGGGCCGGGGAGCTGTTTTTT
v_gene: TRBV5-1
abundance: .
d_gene: .
j_gene: TRBJ2-2

CDR3aa: CASSTQAGRGMDTQYF
CDR3nt: TGTGCCAGCAGCACCCAAGCCGGCAGGGGTATGGATACGCAGTATTTT
v_gene: TRBV7-2
abundance: few
d_gene: .
j_gene: TRBJ2-3

CDR3aa: CASSILRGEKLFF
CDR3nt: TGTGCCAGTAGTATCCTTCGGGGTGAAAAACTGTTTTTT
v_gene: TRBV19
abundance: .
d_gene: .
j_gene: TRBJ1-4

CDR3aa: CASSKGCRGNGYTF
CDR3nt: TGTGCCAGCAGCAAAGGGTGCAGGGGAAATGGCTACACCTTC
v_gene: TRBV21-1
abundance: .
d_gene: .
j_gene: TRBJ1-2

CDR3aa: CASSPAIRTGSYEQYF
CDR3nt: TGCGCCAGCAGCCCTGCCATAAGGACAGGATCCTACGAGCAGTACTTC
v_gene: TRBV5-1
abundance: .
d_gene: TRBD1
j_gene: TRBJ2-7

CDR3aa: CASSLDRGNTEAFF
CDR3nt: TGTGCCAGCAGCTTGGACAGGGGGAACACTGAAGCTTTCTTT
v_gene: TRBV5-4
abundance: .
d_gene: TRBD1
j_gene: TRBJ1-1

CDR3aa: CASSYSGQQTYEQYF
CDR3nt: TGTGCCAGCAGTTACTCCGGACAGCAAACCTACGAGCAGTACTTC
v_gene: TRBV6-6
abundance: .
d_gene: .
j_gene: TRBJ2-7

CDR3aa: CASSWQGTSNYEQYF
CDR3nt: TGTGCCAGCAGCTGGCAGGGCACCAGTAACTACGAGCAGTACTTC
v_gene: TRBV5-4
abundance: .
d_gene: .
j_gene: TRBJ2-7

CDR3aa: CASSLPSGRGAEQFF
CDR3nt: TGTGCCAGCAGTCTCCCCAGCGGGAGAGGGGCTGAGCAGTTCTTC
v_gene: TRBV27
abundance: .
d_gene: TRBD2
j_gene: TRBJ2-1

CDR3aa: CASSPSEVQETQYF
CDR3nt: TGTGCCAGCAGCCCTTCCGAGGTCCAAGAGACCCAGTACTTC
v_gene: TRBV4-2
abundance: .
d_gene: .
j_gene: TRBJ2-5

CDR3aa: CASSISPGGVYGYTF
CDR3nt: TGTGCCAGTAGTATATCACCGGGGGGAGTCTATGGCTACACCTTC
v_gene: TRBV19
abundance: .
d_gene: .
j_gene: TRBJ1-2

CDR3aa: CAISARDMNTEAFF
CDR3nt: TGTGCCATCAGTGCGAGGGACATGAACACTGAAGCTTTCTTT
v_gene: TRBV10-3
abundance: .
d_gene: .
j_gene: TRBJ1-1

CDR3aa: CASSYSRQGGYGYTF
CDR3nt: TGTGCCAGCAGTTACTCGCGACAGGGCGGCTATGGCTACACCTTC
v_gene: TRBV6-5
abundance: .
d_gene: TRBD1
j_gene: TRBJ1-2

CDR3aa: CASSLPRTNEQFF
CDR3nt: TGTGCCAGCAGCTTACCTCGGACAAATGAGCAGTTCTTC
v_gene: TRBV5-4
abundance: .
d_gene: .
j_gene: TRBJ2-1

CDR3aa: CASSQDIRETQYF
CDR3nt: TGTGCCAGCAGCCAAGATATTCGGGAGACCCAGTACTTC
v_gene: TRBV4-2
abundance: .
d_gene: .
j_gene: TRBJ2-5

CDR3aa: CASSLSGGVEKLFF
CDR3nt: TGTGCCAGCAGCCTCTCAGGGGGCGTTGAAAAACTGTTTTTT
v_gene: TRBV16
abundance: .
d_gene: TRBD1
j_gene: TRBJ1-4

CDR3aa: CASSSGTGGNIQYF
CDR3nt: TGTGCCAGCAGCTCCGGGACAGGGGGGAACATTCAGTACTTC
v_gene: TRBV6-5
abundance: .
d_gene: TRBD1
j_gene: TRBJ2-4

CDR3aa: CASSKRQSYGYTF
CDR3nt: TGTGCCAGTAGTAAAAGACAGAGCTATGGCTACACCTTC
v_gene: TRBV19
abundance: .
d_gene: .
j_gene: TRBJ1-2

CDR3aa: CASSEWGGTGGNYGYTF
CDR3nt: TGTGCCAGCAGTGAATGGGGTGGGACAGGGGGCAACTATGGCTACACCTTC
v_gene: TRBV25-1
abundance: .
d_gene: TRBD1
j_gene: TRBJ1-2

CDR3aa: CASSHHGAGVQDTQYF
CDR3nt: TGTGCCAGCAGCCACCACGGGGCGGGAGTCCAAGATACGCAGTATTTT
v_gene: TRBV11-3
abundance: .
d_gene: TRBD2
j_gene: TRBJ2-3